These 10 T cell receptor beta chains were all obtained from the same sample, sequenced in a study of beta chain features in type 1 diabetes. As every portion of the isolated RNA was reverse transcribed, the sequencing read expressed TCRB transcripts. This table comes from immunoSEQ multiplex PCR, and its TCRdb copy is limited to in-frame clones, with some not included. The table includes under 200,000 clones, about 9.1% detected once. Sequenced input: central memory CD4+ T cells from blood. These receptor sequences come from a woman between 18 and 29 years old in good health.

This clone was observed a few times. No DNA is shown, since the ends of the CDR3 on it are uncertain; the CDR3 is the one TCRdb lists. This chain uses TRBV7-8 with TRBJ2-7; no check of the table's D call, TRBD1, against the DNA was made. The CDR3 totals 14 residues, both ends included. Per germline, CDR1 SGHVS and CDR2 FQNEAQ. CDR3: CASSFAGGTQKEYF.

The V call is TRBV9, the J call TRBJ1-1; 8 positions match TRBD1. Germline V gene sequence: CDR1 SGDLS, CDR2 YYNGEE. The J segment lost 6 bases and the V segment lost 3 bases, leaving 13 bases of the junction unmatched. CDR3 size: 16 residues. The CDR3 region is CASSGGVGSGGSEAFF. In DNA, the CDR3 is TGTGCCAGCAGCGGGGGGGTGGGTTCAGGGGGCTCTGAAGCTTTCTTT.

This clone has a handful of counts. The CDR3 DNA reads TGTGCCAGCAGCTGGTTGACAGGGTCAGAGACCCAGTACTTC. Translating it yields CASSWLTGSETQYF. The chain employs TRBV11-3 and TRBJ2-5; 7 nucleotides match TRBD1. The CDR3 spans 14 residues. CDR1 SGHNT and CDR2 YENEEA come from the germline V gene. With V trimmed by 4 bases and J by 4 bases, 6 bases remained unmatched.

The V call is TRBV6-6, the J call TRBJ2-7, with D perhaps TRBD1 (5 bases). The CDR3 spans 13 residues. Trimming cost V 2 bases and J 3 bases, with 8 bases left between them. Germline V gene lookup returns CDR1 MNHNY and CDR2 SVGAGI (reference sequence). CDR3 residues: CASSYDSHYEQYF. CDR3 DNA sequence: TGTGCCAGCAGTTACGACAGCCACTACGAGCAGTACTTC.

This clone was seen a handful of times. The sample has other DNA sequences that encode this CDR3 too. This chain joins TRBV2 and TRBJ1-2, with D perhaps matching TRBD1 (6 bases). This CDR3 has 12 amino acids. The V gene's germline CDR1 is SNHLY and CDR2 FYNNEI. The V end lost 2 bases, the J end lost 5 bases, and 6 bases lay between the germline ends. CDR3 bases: TGTGCCAGCAGTGAACAGGGGTATGGCTACACCTTC. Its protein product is CASSEQGYGYTF.

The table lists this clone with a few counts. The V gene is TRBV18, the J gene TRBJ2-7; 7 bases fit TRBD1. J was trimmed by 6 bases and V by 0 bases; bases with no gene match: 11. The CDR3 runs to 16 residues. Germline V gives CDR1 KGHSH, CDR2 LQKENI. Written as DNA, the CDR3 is TGTGCCAGCTCACCACCCGCGGCAGGGGGATGGGGCGAGCAGTACTTC. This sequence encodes CASSPPAAGGWGEQYF.

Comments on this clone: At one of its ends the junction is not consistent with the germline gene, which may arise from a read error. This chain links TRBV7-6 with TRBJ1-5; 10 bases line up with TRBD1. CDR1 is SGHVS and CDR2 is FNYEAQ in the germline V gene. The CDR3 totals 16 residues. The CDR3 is CASSLGQGGSNQPQHF. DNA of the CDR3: TGTGCCAGCAGTTTAGGACAGGGGGGAAGCAATCAGCCCCAGCATTTT.

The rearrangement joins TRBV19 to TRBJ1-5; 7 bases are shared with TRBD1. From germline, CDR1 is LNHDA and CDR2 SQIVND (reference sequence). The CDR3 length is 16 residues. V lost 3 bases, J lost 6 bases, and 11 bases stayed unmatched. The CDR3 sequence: CASSIQSPTGSQPQHF. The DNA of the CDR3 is TGTGCCAGTAGTATTCAGTCACCGACAGGGTCTCAGCCCCAGCATTTT.

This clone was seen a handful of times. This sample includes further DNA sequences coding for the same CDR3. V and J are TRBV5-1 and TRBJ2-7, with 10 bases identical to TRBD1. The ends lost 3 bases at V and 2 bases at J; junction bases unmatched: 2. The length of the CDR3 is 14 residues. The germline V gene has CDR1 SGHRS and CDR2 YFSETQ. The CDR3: CASSSGQGTYEQYF. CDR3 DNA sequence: TGCGCCAGCAGCTCGGGACAGGGGACCTACGAGCAGTACTTC.

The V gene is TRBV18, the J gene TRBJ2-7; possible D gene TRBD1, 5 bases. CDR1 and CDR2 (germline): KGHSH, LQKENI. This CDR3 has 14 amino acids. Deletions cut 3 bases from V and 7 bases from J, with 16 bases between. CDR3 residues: CASSPQRPGQEQYF. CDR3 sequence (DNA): TGTGCCAGCTCACCTCAAAGACCAGGGCAGGAGCAGTACTTC. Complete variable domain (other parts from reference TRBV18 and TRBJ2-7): NAGVMQNPRHLVRRRGQEARLRCSPMKGHSHVYWYRQLPEEGLKFMVYLQKENIIDESGMPKERFSAEFPKEGPSILRIQQVVRGDSAAYFCASSPQRPGQEQYFGPGTRLTVT.